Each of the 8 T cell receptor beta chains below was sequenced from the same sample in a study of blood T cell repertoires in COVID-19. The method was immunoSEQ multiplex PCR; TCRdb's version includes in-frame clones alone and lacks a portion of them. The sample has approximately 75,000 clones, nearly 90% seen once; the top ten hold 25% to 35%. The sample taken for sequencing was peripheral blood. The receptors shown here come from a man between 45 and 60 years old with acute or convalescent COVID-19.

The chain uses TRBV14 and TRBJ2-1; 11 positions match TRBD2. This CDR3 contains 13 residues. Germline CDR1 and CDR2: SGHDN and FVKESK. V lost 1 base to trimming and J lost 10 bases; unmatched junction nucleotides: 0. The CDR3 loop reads CASSQGLAGEQFF. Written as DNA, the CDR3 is TGTGCCAGCAGCCAAGGACTAGCGGGGGAGCAGTTCTTC.

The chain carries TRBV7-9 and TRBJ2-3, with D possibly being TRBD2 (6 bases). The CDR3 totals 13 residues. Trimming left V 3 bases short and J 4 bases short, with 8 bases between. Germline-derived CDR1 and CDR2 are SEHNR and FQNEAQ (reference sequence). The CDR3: CASSFWGADTQYF. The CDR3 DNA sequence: TGTGCCAGCAGCTTTTGGGGGGCAGATACGCAGTATTTT.

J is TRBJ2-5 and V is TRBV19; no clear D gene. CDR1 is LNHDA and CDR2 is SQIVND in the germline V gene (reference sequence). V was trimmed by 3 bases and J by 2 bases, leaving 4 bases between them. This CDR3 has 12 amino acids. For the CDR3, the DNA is TGTGCCAGTAGTATTAGTCAAGAGACCCAGTACTTC. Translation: CASSISQETQYF.

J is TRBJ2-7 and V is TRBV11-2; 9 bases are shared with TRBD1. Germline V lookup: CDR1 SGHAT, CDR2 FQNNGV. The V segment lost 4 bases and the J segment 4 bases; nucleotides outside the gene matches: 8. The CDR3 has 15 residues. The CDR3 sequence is CASSYRDRDFYEQYF. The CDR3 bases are TGTGCCAGCAGCTACCGGGACAGGGATTTTTACGAGCAGTACTTC.

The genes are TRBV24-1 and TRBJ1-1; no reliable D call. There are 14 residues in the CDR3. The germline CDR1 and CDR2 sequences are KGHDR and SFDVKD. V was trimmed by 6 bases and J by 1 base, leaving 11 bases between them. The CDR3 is CATSHGVTNTEAFF. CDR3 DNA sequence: TGTGCCACCAGTCATGGAGTGACGAACACTGAAGCTTTCTTT.

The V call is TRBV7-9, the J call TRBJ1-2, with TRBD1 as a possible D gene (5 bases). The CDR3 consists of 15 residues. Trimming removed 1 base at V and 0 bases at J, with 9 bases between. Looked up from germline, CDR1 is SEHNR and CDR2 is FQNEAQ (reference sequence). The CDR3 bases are TGTGCCAGCAGCTTAGTTACAGGAGCTAACTATGGCTACACCTTC. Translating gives CASSLVTGANYGYTF.

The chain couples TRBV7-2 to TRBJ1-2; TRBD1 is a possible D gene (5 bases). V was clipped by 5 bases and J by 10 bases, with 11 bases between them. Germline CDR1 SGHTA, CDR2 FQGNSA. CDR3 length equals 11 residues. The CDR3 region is CASSAQVYYTF. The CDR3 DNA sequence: TGTGCCAGCAGCGCACAGGTTTACTACACCTTC.

CDR3 protein: CASSYSSSGGNTEAFF. In nucleotides, the CDR3 is TGTGCCAGCAGTTACTCGAGTTCAGGGGGGAACACTGAAGCTTTCTTT. V is TRBV6-5 and J is TRBJ1-1; 7 nucleotides line up with TRBD1. Germline loops: CDR1 MNHEY, CDR2 SVGAGI. The CDR3 sequence is 16 residues long. V was pared by 0 bases and J by 1 base, with 5 bases of the junction left unmatched.